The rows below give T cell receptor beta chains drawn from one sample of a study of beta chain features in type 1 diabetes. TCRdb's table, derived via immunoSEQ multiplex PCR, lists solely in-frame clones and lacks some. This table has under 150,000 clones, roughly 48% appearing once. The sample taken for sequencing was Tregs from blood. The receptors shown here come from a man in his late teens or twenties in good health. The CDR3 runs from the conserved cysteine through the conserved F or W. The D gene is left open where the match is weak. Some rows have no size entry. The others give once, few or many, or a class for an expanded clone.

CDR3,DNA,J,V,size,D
CASSLSLRGQYF,TGTGCCAGCAGTTTATCCCTTCGGGGGCAGTACTTC,TRBJ2-7,TRBV28,.,.
CASSLGTPGQPQHF,TGCGCCAGCAGCTTGGGGACCCCGGGGCAGCCCCAGCATTTT,TRBJ1-5,TRBV5-1,.,.
CASSYSYYEQYF,TGTGCCAGCAGTTACAGCTACTACGAGCAGTACTTC,TRBJ2-7,TRBV7-9,.,.
CASSLVREGPEAFF,TGTGCCAGCAGCTTAGTCAGGGAAGGTCCTGAAGCTTTCTTT,TRBJ1-1,TRBV7-9,.,.
CASRLRGLTYEQYF,TGTGCCAGCAGGCTCCGCGGCCTAACCTACGAGCAGTACTTC,TRBJ2-7,TRBV28,few,.
CAISDTRLAGDVTQYF,TGTGCCATCAGTGACACCAGACTAGCGGGGGATGTAACCCAGTACTTC,TRBJ2-5,TRBV10-3,.,TRBD2
CASSARGVLAGSYEQYF,TGTGCCAGCAGTGCCCGGGGGGTCCTAGCGGGGTCCTACGAGCAGTACTTC,TRBJ2-7,TRBV2,.,TRBD2
CASRSAGGVDTQYF,TGTGCCAGCAGATCAGCGGGAGGGGTAGATACGCAGTATTTT,TRBJ2-3,TRBV27,.,TRBD2
CASSINPGLAYEQYF,TGTGCCAGCAGCATAAACCCGGGACTAGCTTACGAGCAGTACTTC,TRBJ2-7,TRBV7-2,.,TRBD2
CASSSRWTGFRYEQYF,TGTGCCAGCAGCTCCCGATGGACAGGGTTTCGCTACGAGCAGTACTTC,TRBJ2-7,TRBV5-6,.,TRBD1
CASSGGGLDTQYF,TGTGCCAGCAGCGGGGGGGGGCTGGATACGCAGTATTTT,TRBJ2-3,TRBV5-4,.,.
CASSQEVAGAYEQYF,TGTGCCAGCAGCCAAGAAGTAGCGGGAGCCTACGAGCAGTACTTC,TRBJ2-7,TRBV4-2,.,TRBD2
CASTRTSPSYEQYF,TGTGCCAGCACTAGGACTAGCCCATCCTACGAGCAGTACTTC,TRBJ2-7,TRBV28,.,TRBD2
CASSSTVVSGYTF,TGTGCCAGCAGCTCGACAGTAGTTAGCGGCTACACCTTC,TRBJ1-2,TRBV7-2,.,.